A selection of T cell receptor beta chains follows, all from one sample in a study of shared clonotypes between healthy human individuals. Assay used: immunoSEQ multiplex PCR; TCRdb lists only in-frame clones, some missing. The table has about 580,000 clones, 95% to 98% seen once; the top ten hold 0.25% to 0.35%. Sequencing was done on a sample of naive CD8+ T cells sorted from blood. These receptors were taken from a man aged 25 to 40 in good health. CDR3s include the opening cysteine and the closing phenylalanine or tryptophan. A D gene is named only where the DNA matches it firmly. Some rows mark clone size as missing; the rest say once, few, many or name a class of expanded clone.

NA	TRBV2	TRBJ1-3	14	NA	TGTGCCATCGTGCCGAGAGGATCTGGAAACACCATATATTTT	CAIVPRGSGNTIYF
TRBD1	TRBV29-1	TRBJ2-1	15	NA	TGCAGCGTGGACGGACTTGTGGCAGGGGGCAATGAGCAGTTCTTC	CSVDGLVAGGNEQFF
TRBD1	TRBV7-9	TRBJ2-7	15	NA	TGTGCCAGCAGCCCTAGGGGACAGGGCTCCTACGAGCAGTACTTC	CASSPRGQGSYEQYF
TRBD1	TRBV4-2	TRBJ2-7	13	NA	TGTGCCAGCAGCCTTGGACAGGGCAACGAGCAGTACTTC	CASSLGQGNEQYF
NA	TRBV4-1	TRBJ2-2	14	NA	TGCGCCAGCAGTCCCGGGAGGAACACCGGGGAGCTGTTTTTT	CASSPGRNTGELFF
TRBD1	TRBV7-9	TRBJ1-4	14	once	TGTGCCAGTGGGCGGACAGGATATTATGAAAAACTGTTTTTT	CASGRTGYYEKLFF
NA	TRBV4-3	TRBJ2-7	15	NA	TGCGCCAGCAGCCAAGTTTGGGGGAGTTCCTACGAGCAGTACTTC	CASSQVWGSSYEQYF
NA	TRBV9	TRBJ2-2	13	NA	TGTGCCAGCAGCGCAGACAGCGAGCGGGAGCTGTTTTTT	CASSADSERELFF
TRBD1	TRBV11-2	TRBJ2-7	16	NA	TGTGCCAGCAGCTTTGGGACAGGGGGCAGCTCCTACGAGCAGTACTTC	CASSFGTGGSSYEQYF
NA	TRBV30	TRBJ2-4	13	NA	TGTGCCTGGAACCCCTCGACAGAAAACATTCAGTACTTC	CAWNPSTENIQYF
NA	TRBV7-9	TRBJ2-7	14	NA	TGTGCCAGCAGCCCTCCTAGGGGCCCCTACGAGCAGTACTTC	CASSPPRGPYEQYF
TRBD1	TRBV6-5	TRBJ1-4	16	NA	TGTGCCAGCAGTTATCAAACCGGGACAGGGGATGAAAAACTGTTTTTT	CASSYQTGTGDEKLFF
NA	TRBV7-8	TRBJ2-1	15	NA	TGTGCCAGCAGCTCTCTGACTATCTCCTACAATGAGCAGTTCTTC	CASSSLTISYNEQFF
NA	TRBV5-4	TRBJ2-3	15	NA	TGTGCCAGCAGCTTTCGGAGCGAATTTCCGGATACGCAGTATTTT	CASSFRSEFPDTQYF
TRBD1	TRBV4-1	TRBJ2-1	16	NA	TGCGCCAGCAGCCACCCGCCCGGGACAGGGGACAATGAGCAGTTCTTC	CASSHPPGTGDNEQFF
TRBD1	TRBV9	TRBJ2-1	15	once	TGTGCCAGCAGCTCGGGACAGGCGATCTACAATGAGCAGTTCTTC	CASSSGQAIYNEQFF
NA	TRBV7-9	TRBJ2-7	13	once	TGTGCCAGCAGCCCCGGGGCCAACTACGAGCAGTACTTC	CASSPGANYEQYF
TRBD2	TRBV29-1	TRBJ2-1	13	NA	TGCAGCGCAAGACTAGCGGGAGGTAATGAGCAGTTCTTC	CSARLAGGNEQFF
TRBD1	TRBV5-1	TRBJ2-7	15	few	TGCGCCAGCAGCTTGTTAGGGACAGGGGTTAACGAGCAGTACTTC	CASSLLGTGVNEQYF
TRBD1	TRBV28	TRBJ2-7	14	NA	TGTGCCAGCAACAACGACAGGGGGCGAGACGAGCAGTACTTC	CASNNDRGRDEQYF
NA	TRBV5-4	TRBJ1-1	14	NA	TGTGCCAGCAGCTTGAAAGGGACTGGTCGTGAAGCTTTCTTT	CASSLKGTGREAFF
NA	TRBV7-8	TRBJ1-2	16	NA	TGTGCCAGCAGCTTAGCGGGGGCAGTGAGAGCCGATGGCTACACCTTC	CASSLAGAVRADGYTF
NA	TRBV2	TRBJ2-7	10	NA	TGTGCCAGCAAAGGCTACGAGCAGTACTTC	CASKGYEQYF
NA	TRBV10-3	TRBJ2-3	17	NA	TGTGCCATCAGTGACCCGACTAAATTGCCCTACACAGATACGCAGTATTTT	CAISDPTKLPYTDTQYF
TRBD1	TRBV29-1	TRBJ1-1	13	NA	TGCAGCGTTGATACAGGGGGCGAATTTGAAGCTTTCTTT	CSVDTGGEFEAFF
TRBD1	TRBV4-3	TRBJ2-7	15	NA	TGCGCCAGCAGCCAAGAACGGGACAGGTTATACGAGCAGTACTTC	CASSQERDRLYEQYF
TRBD2	TRBV5-5	TRBJ2-1	17	NA	TGTGCCAGCAGCCCCTCGGGACTAGCTACTACCTACAATGAGCAGTTCTTC	CASSPSGLATTYNEQFF
NA	TRBV5-4	TRBJ2-3	15	once	TGTGCCAGCAGCCCATGGGGGGAGAGGCCAGATACGCAGTATTTT	CASSPWGERPDTQYF
NA	TRBV19	TRBJ2-1	13	NA	TGTGCCAGTAGTCCCGGGGGTTACAATGAGCAGTTCTTC	CASSPGGYNEQFF
NA	TRBV29-1	TRBJ2-1	14	NA	TGCAGCGTTGAAGATCGTCAGAGGTTTAATGAGCAGTTCTTC	CSVEDRQRFNEQFF
NA	TRBV7-9	TRBJ1-2	13	once	TGTGCCAGCAGGGTGGGGACCGCGGATGGCTACACCTTC	CASRVGTADGYTF
NA	TRBV10-3	TRBJ2-2	15	NA	TGTGCCATCAGTGAGTCTACATCAAGTACCGGGGAGCTGTTTTTT	CAISESTSSTGELFF
TRBD1	TRBV12-5	TRBJ1-1	17	NA	TGTGCTAGTGGTGTAGGGACAGGGGTATCGGACCCCACTGAAGCTTTCTTT	CASGVGTGVSDPTEAFF
NA	TRBV28	TRBJ2-7	16	NA	TGTGCCAGCAGTACGGGGGTATCGCGATCGGGCTACGAGCAGTACTTC	CASSTGVSRSGYEQYF
NA	TRBV19	TRBJ1-2	13	NA	TGTGCCAGTATGGGTGCCGAAAGCTATGGCTACACCTTC	CASMGAESYGYTF
NA	TRBV27	TRBJ2-7	12	NA	TGTGCCAGCAGTGCCCCGAACTACGAGCAGTACTTC	CASSAPNYEQYF
NA	TRBV6-5	TRBJ1-1	15	NA	TGTGCCAGCAGTTACGCCCAGGGCCCGAACACTGAAGCTTTCTTT	CASSYAQGPNTEAFF
TRBD1	TRBV15	TRBJ1-5	15	NA	TGTGCCACCAGCTGGGACAGGGGGTTCAATCAGCCCCAGCATTTT	CATSWDRGFNQPQHF
NA	TRBV13	TRBJ2-7	14	NA	TGTGCCAGCAGTTTTGGAAGGACACAATACGAGCAGTACTTC	CASSFGRTQYEQYF
TRBD2	TRBV10-3	TRBJ2-2	15	NA	TGTGCCATCAGTGACCCGGGGGGGAACCCGGGGGAGCTGTTTTTT	CAISDPGGNPGELFF
NA	TRBV5-5	TRBJ2-7	13	few	TGTGCCAGCAGTTACGGGACAACCTACGAGCAGTACTTC	CASSYGTTYEQYF
NA	TRBV27	TRBJ1-2	18	NA	TGTGCCAGCAGTTTATTCCGTACGGCAGCCGTTAATAACTATGGCTACACCTTC	CASSLFRTAAVNNYGYTF
NA	TRBV27	TRBJ2-2	15	NA	TGTGCCAGCAGGCTGGCGGTTGCAAACACCGGGGAGCTGTTTTTT	CASRLAVANTGELFF
NA	TRBV27	TRBJ2-1	13	NA	TGTGCCAGCAGTTTTTTGGGCGGCAATGAGCAGTTCTTC	CASSFLGGNEQFF
NA	TRBV28	TRBJ1-5	15	NA	TGTGCCAGCAGCTATCTGATAACGTCTAATCAGCCCCAGCATTTT	CASSYLITSNQPQHF
TRBD2	TRBV7-9	TRBJ2-7	15	NA	TGTGCCAGCAGCGGGAGACTAGCGGGAACCTACGAGCAGTACTTC	CASSGRLAGTYEQYF